The 22 T cell receptor beta chains listed next were all sequenced from one sample in a study of T cells in Graves' hyperthyroidism and ophthalmopathy. RNA transcripts gave rise to amplified TCR beta CDR3 regions. The primer set for the first-round RT-PCR of the TCR CDR3 was HTBI. In TCRdb, the multiplex PCR reads were re-called with MiXCR into one record per CDR3 protein. Of under 750,000 distinct CDR3 sequences listed, about 19% were seen once; the top ten hold approximately 15%. Sequenced sample: blood. The receptors come from a woman in her 50s with Graves' hyperthyroidism that later progressed to Graves' ophthalmopathy.

Of note for this clonotype: The junction and the germline gene differ at one end; a read error may be behind it. This sequence joins TRBV30 and TRBJ2-1; D possibly uses TRBD1 or TRBD2 (5 bases each). The CDR3 spans 14 residues. From germline, CDR1 is GTSNPN and CDR2 SVGIG (reference sequence). In DNA form, the CDR3 reads TGTGCCTGGAGTCGAGGGGCGTCTTACAATGAGCGGTTCTTC. Protein sequence: CAWSRGASYNERFF.

This clonotype was seen a few times. CDR3 sequence: CSAPLRDRGGETQYF. CDR3 DNA sequence: TGCAGTGCCCCCCTCCGGGACAGGGGGGGAGAGACCCAGTACTTC. This chain links TRBV20-1 with TRBJ2-5, with 11 bases fitting TRBD1. Germline V lookup: CDR1 DFQATT, CDR2 SNEGSKA (reference sequence). Trimming removed 6 bases from V and 4 bases from J; junction bases left unmatched: 10. The CDR3 contains 15 residues.

This clonotype was detected only a few times. The chain employs TRBV19 and TRBJ1-5; 9 bases are shared with TRBD1. The CDR3 is 14 residues long. The germline V gene encodes CDR1 LNHDA and CDR2 SQIVND (reference sequence). V was clipped by 10 bases and J by 4 bases; unmatched bases: 8. CDR3 in DNA: TGTGCCACCTATCCTGGGACAGGGAATCAGCCCCAGCATTTT. This gives the protein CATYPGTGNQPQHF. The complete variable domain, with remaining parts taken from reference TRBV19 and TRBJ1-5, reads DGGITQSPKYLFRKEGQNVTLSCEQNLNHDAMYWYRQDPGQGLRLIYYSQIVNDFQKGDIAEGYSVSREKKESFPLTVTSAQKNPTAFYLCATYPGTGNQPQHFGDGTRLSIL.

For this clonotype: A much larger clone sits a single nucleotide away, making a read error possible. Without the conserved terminal phenylalanine or tryptophan, this CDR3 likely stems from a read error. This rearrangement joins TRBV18 to TRBJ2-5, with 11 bases fitting TRBD1. The germline V gene encodes CDR1 KGHSH and CDR2 LQKENI. The CDR3 is 15 residues long. V trimming: 3 bases; J trimming: 4 bases; junction bases outside the gene matches: 4. The CDR3 coding sequence is TGTGCCAGCTCACCGCGGACAGGGGGCGTAGAGACCCAGTACCTC. This sequence encodes CASSPRTGGVETQYL.

The gene calls are TRBV6-5 and TRBJ1-4; 7 bases match TRBD1. Germline V gives CDR1 MNHEY, CDR2 SVGAGI. This CDR3 is 19 amino acids long. Trimming removed 2 bases from V and 0 bases from J; junction bases left unmatched: 12. The CDR3 protein is CASSYQGGGYSTTNEKLFF. The CDR3 bases are TGTGCCAGCAGTTACCAAGGGGGCGGCTACTCAACAACTAATGAAAAACTGTTTTTT.

This clonotype was recorded many times. V is TRBV5-1 and J is TRBJ1-1; D unresolved. V was trimmed by 0 bases and J by 2 bases, leaving 8 bases between them. Germline CDR1 and CDR2: SGHRS and YFSETQ. The CDR3 is 14 amino acids. The CDR3 nucleotides are TGCGCCAGCAGCTTGGACAACTTCAACACTGAAGCTTTCTTT. Amino acids: CASSLDNFNTEAFF.

This clonotype was observed at least ten times. The V and J genes are TRBV18 and TRBJ2-2; tentatively, D is TRBD1 (6 bases). Trimming removed 0 bases at V and 9 bases at J, with 8 bases between. Germline CDR1 reads KGHSH; CDR2 reads LQKENI. The length of the CDR3 is 13 residues. CDR3 residues: CASSPPTGRELFF. CDR3 bases: TGTGCCAGCTCACCACCGACAGGCCGGGAGCTGTTTTTT.

This clonotype was seen ten or more times. The CDR3 nucleotides are TGTGCCAGCAGGCGGGGACAGGCGACCGGGGAGCTGTTTTTT. Its protein is CASRRGQATGELFF. The chain is built from TRBV2 and TRBJ2-2; TRBD1 agrees at 8 bases. The CDR3 has 14 residues. Germline-derived CDR1 and CDR2 are SNHLY and FYNNEI. V trimming: 6 bases; J trimming: 5 bases; junction bases outside the gene matches: 5. Full variable domain (remainder filled in from reference TRBV2 and TRBJ2-2): EPEVTQTPSHQVTQMGQEVILRCVPISNHLYFYWYRQILGQKVEFLVSFYNNEISEKSEIFDDQFSVERPDGSNFTLKIRSTKLEDSAMYFCASRRGQATGELFFGEGSRLTVL.

This clonotype was recorded at least ten times. The rearrangement joins TRBV3-1 to TRBJ2-1; 9 bases align to TRBD2. The CDR3 consists of 17 residues. V shed 3 bases, J shed 2 bases, and the junction held 8 bases outside the gene matches. Germline V lookup: CDR1 LGHDT, CDR2 YNNKEL (reference sequence). The CDR3 loop is CASSQLIGGGAYNEQFF. In nucleotides, the CDR3 is TGTGCCAGCAGCCAGCTGATCGGCGGGGGGGCCTACAATGAGCAGTTCTTC.

This clonotype was picked up a small number of times. Compared with germline, one end of the junction differs, possibly owing to a read error. The rearrangement links TRBV30 to TRBJ1-3, with D hard to call. This CDR3 contains 11 residues. Germline V gene data show CDR1 as GTSNPN and CDR2 as SVGIG (reference sequence). The CDR3 protein is CACTPGNAIYF. CDR3 sequence (DNA): TGTGCCTGCACCCCTGGAAACGCCATATATTTT.

This clonotype came up many times. The chain links TRBV19 to TRBJ2-1; TRBD2 aligns across 10 bases. Germline V gene data show CDR1 as LNHDA and CDR2 as SQIVND (reference sequence). Germline trimming cut 4 bases from V and 1 base from J; bases unmatched to any gene: 4. The CDR3 runs 16 residues. This CDR3 reads CASSKPAGGSYNEQFF. The CDR3 region has the DNA TGTGCCAGTAGTAAGCCAGCGGGGGGGTCCTACAATGAGCAGTTCTTC.

At least ten counts were recorded for this clonotype. The chain links TRBV27 to TRBJ1-1; 8 bases align to TRBD1. V lost 3 bases, J lost 1 base, and 7 bases stayed unmatched. The CDR3 totals 16 residues. Per the germline V gene, CDR1 is MNHEY and CDR2 is SMNVEV (reference sequence). CDR3 bases: TGTGCCAGCAGTTTCTTACAGGGGGGGAAGAACACTGAAGCTTTCTTT. This sequence encodes CASSFLQGGKNTEAFF.

This clonotype has at least ten counts. The V call is TRBV20-1, the J call TRBJ2-1, with 13 bases identical to TRBD2. J lost 4 bases, V lost 7 bases, and 4 bases had no gene match. Germline V lookup: CDR1 DFQATT, CDR2 SNEGSKA (reference sequence). The CDR3 length is 14 residues. CDR3 loop: CSGGTSGKYNEQFF. The CDR3 region has the DNA TGCAGTGGTGGGACTAGCGGGAAATACAATGAGCAGTTCTTC.

The J gene is TRBJ2-3, the V gene TRBV7-9; the D is unclear. V gave up 5 bases and J gave up 2 bases, with 14 bases separating them. CDR3 length: 15 residues. In germline, CDR1 is SEHNR, CDR2 FQNEAQ (reference sequence). The CDR3 DNA is TGTGCCAGCAGCCAACTGGCTCCCGACACAGATACGCAGTATTTT. Translation: CASSQLAPDTDTQYF.

This clonotype was counted many times. In nucleotides, the CDR3 is TGTGCCAGCAGCCCCGGATATAGGGGGGGGCCGACCGTGTACAATGAGCAGTTCTTC. It translates to CASSPGYRGGPTVYNEQFF. The genes are TRBV12-3 or TRBV12-4 and TRBJ2-1; possible D gene TRBD2, 7 bases. V was trimmed by 6 bases and J by 4 bases, leaving 28 bases between them. The CDR3 is 19 residues long.

A few counts support this clonotype. V and J are TRBV30 and TRBJ2-7; D assignment may be TRBD1 or TRBD2 (5 bases each). Trimming cost V 5 bases and J 5 bases, with 13 bases left between them. Germline assignment: CDR1 GTSNPN and CDR2 SVGIG (reference sequence). The CDR3 contains 12 residues. The CDR3 reads CAWEGGGNEQYF. The DNA of the CDR3 is TGTGCCTGGGAGGGTGGGGGAAACGAGCAGTACTTC. Filled out from reference TRBV30 and TRBJ2-7, the complete variable domain reads SQTIHQWPATLVQPVGSPLSLECTVEGTSNPNLYWYRQAAGRGLQLLFYSVGIGQISSEVPQNLSASRPQDRQFILSSKKLLLSDSGFYLCAWEGGGNEQYFGPGTRLTVT.

This clonotype has a count of ten or more. The gene calls are TRBV11-1 and TRBJ2-5; D might be TRBD1 (6 bases). Trimming left V 5 bases short and J 5 bases short, with 12 bases between. Germline V gene data show CDR1 as SGHAT and CDR2 as FQDESV (reference sequence). This CDR3 has 13 amino acids. The CDR3 bases are TGTGCCAGCAGCCGGGCAGGGGTTGAGACCCAGTACTTC. The encoded protein is CASSRAGVETQYF. The whole variable domain, remainder taken from reference TRBV11-1 and TRBJ2-5, is EAEVAQSPRYKITEKSQAVAFWCDPISGHATLYWYRQILGQGPELLVQFQDESVVDDSQLPKDRFSAERLKGVDSTLKIQPAELGDSAMYLCASSRAGVETQYFGPGTRLLVL.

V gene TRBV12-3 or TRBV12-4 combines with J gene TRBJ2-3; TRBD1 matches 7 bases. V shed 5 bases, J shed 0 bases, and the junction held 8 bases outside the gene matches. The CDR3 consists of 16 residues. The CDR3 coding sequence is TGTGCCAGCAGTAATGACAGGGACGTTAGCACAGATACGCAGTATTTT. Translation: CASSNDRDVSTDTQYF.

The rearrangement joins TRBV25-1 to TRBJ2-2; possible D gene TRBD1, 6 bases. The germline CDR1 and CDR2 sequences are MGHDK and SYGVNS. V lost 5 bases and J lost 3, with 16 bases in between. The CDR3 sequence is 16 residues long. CDR3 nucleotide sequence: TGTGCCAGCAGTCCACCATTGACAGGCGACACCGGGGAGCTGTTTTTT. Its protein product is CASSPPLTGDTGELFF.

This clonotype is a singleton in its sample. This rearrangement joins TRBV19 to TRBJ1-1, with 7 bases matching TRBD1. From germline, CDR1 is LNHDA and CDR2 SQIVND (reference sequence). V was pared by 4 bases and J by 11 bases, with 13 bases of the junction left unmatched. There are 14 residues in the CDR3. The CDR3 region is CASSSFRDSSDAFF. The CDR3 DNA reads as TGTGCCAGTAGTAGCTTCCGGGACAGCAGTGACGCTTTCTTT.

The chain employs TRBV30 and TRBJ1-2; TRBD1 matches at 9 bases. CDR1 and CDR2 (germline): GTSNPN, SVGIG (reference sequence). V shed 3 bases, J shed 6 bases, and the junction held 8 bases outside the gene matches. The CDR3 is made up of 14 amino acids. CDR3 sequence reads: CAWRGDREEHGYTF. The CDR3 DNA reads TGTGCCTGGAGGGGGGACAGGGAGGAACATGGCTACACCTTC.

The J gene is TRBJ1-2, the V gene TRBV20-1; 8 nucleotides agree with TRBD1. V lost 5 bases to trimming and J lost 3 bases; unmatched junction nucleotides: 2. CDR1 and CDR2 from the germline V gene are DFQATT and SNEGSKA (reference sequence). The CDR3 runs 12 residues. The CDR3 DNA reads TGCAGTGCTTCAGGGGGCGACTATGGCTACACCTTC. It is translated as CSASGGDYGYTF.